This TCR beta chain stems from a study of cytomegalovirus exposure and HLA in healthy donors. Trimming removed 4 bases at V and 5 bases at J, with 7 bases between. Germline CDR1 reads SGHDT; CDR2 reads YYEEEE. This CDR3 is built from 13 residues. The method was immunoSEQ multiplex PCR; TCRdb's version includes in-frame clones alone and lacks a portion of them. The table has 120,000 to 150,000 clones, around four fifths seen once; the top ten hold more than 1.4%. This clone was observed a few times. The sequencing sample was made of PBMCs. This clonotype was obtained from a woman aged 25 to 39 in good health and CMV-seronegative. The chain links TRBV5-6 to TRBJ1-6; tentative D call: TRBD1 (5 bases). The CDR3 DNA reads as TGTGCCAGCAGCGACAGAGATAATTCACCCCTCCACTTT. Its protein is CASSDRDNSPLHF.